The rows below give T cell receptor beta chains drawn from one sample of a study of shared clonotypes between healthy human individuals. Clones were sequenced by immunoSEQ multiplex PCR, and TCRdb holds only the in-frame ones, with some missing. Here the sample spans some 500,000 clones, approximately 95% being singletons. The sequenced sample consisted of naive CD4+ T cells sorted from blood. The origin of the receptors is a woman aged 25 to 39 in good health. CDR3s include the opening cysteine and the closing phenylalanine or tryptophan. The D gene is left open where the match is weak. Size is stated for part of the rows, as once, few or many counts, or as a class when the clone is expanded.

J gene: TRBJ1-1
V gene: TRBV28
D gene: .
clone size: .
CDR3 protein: CASSPVRAKAFF
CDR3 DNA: TGTGCCAGCAGCCCGGTCCGGGCAAAAGCTTTCTTT

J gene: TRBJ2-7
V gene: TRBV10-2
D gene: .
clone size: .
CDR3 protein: CASSGGSYEQYF
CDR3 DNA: TGCGCCAGCAGTGGGGGCTCCTACGAGCAGTACTTC

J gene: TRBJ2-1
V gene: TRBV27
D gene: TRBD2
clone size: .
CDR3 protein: CASSYFPTSGRVLNNEQFF
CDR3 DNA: TGTGCCAGCAGTTACTTCCCGACTAGCGGGAGGGTTTTAAACAATGAGCAGTTCTTC

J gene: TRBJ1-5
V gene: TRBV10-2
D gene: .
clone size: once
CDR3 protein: CASREVTGRQPQHF
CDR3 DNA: TGCGCCAGCAGGGAGGTGACTGGGAGACAGCCCCAGCATTTT

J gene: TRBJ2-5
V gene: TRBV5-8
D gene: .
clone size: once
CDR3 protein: CASSLYGAYRITQETQYF
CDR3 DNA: TGTGCCAGCAGCTTATATGGGGCCTACAGGATAACTCAAGAGACCCAGTACTTC

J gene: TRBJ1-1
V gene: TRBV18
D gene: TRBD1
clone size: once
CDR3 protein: CASSPREQGMTAFF
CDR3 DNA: TGTGCCAGCTCACCTCGGGAACAGGGGATGACGGCTTTCTTT

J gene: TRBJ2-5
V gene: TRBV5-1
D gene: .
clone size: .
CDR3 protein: CASSSQKGETQYF
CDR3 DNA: TGCGCCAGCAGCTCCCAAAAGGGGGAGACCCAGTACTTC

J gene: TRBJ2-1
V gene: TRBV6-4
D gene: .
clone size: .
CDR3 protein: CASSDGVEGVDEQFF
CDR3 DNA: TGTGCCAGCAGTGACGGGGTTGAGGGTGTGGATGAGCAGTTCTTC

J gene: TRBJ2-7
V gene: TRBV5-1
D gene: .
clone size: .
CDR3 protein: CASSAGGDPYEQYF
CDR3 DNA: TGCGCCAGCAGCGCAGGCGGCGACCCCTACGAGCAGTACTTC

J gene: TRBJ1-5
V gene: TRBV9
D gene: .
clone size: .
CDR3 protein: CASSANSNSNQPQHF
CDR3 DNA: TGTGCCAGCAGCGCGAACAGCAATAGCAATCAGCCCCAGCATTTT

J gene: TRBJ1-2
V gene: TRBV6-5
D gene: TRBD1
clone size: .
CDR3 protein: CASSFDRVGDYGYTF
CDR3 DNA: TGTGCCAGCAGTTTCGACAGGGTGGGGGACTATGGCTACACCTTC

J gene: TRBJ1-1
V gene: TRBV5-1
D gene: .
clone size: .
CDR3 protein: CASSLAEGPRAEAFF
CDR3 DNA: TGCGCCAGCAGCTTGGCCGAGGGGCCGAGGGCTGAAGCTTTCTTT

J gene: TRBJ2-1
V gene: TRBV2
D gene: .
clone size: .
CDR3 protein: CASRENLRKSSYNEQFF
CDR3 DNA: TGTGCCAGCAGGGAAAATCTACGTAAAAGCTCCTACAATGAGCAGTTCTTC

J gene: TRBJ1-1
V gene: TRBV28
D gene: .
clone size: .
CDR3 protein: CASSRNPVSTEAFF
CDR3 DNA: TGTGCCAGCAGTAGAAACCCCGTGAGCACTGAAGCTTTCTTT

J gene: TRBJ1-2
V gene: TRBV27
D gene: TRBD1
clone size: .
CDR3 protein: CASSHIPGQGAGGYTF
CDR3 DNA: TGTGCCAGCAGTCATATTCCGGGACAGGGGGCAGGTGGCTACACCTTC

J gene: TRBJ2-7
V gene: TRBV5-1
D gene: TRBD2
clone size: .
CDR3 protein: CASSSLAGPSYEQYF
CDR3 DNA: TGCGCCAGCAGCTCTCTAGCGGGGCCTTCCTACGAGCAGTACTTC